This TCR beta chain was sequenced for a study of CD8 T cells in Susac syndrome. In its sample, this clonotype was seen once. The study sequenced TCR beta in blood CD8+ and CD4+ T cells. Unmatched junction bases numbered 10, after V lost 4 bases and J lost 11 bases. This CDR3 spans 13 amino acids. Per germline, CDR1 SGDLS and CDR2 YYNGEE. Random hexamers served to reverse transcribe roughly 0.45 to 1 ug RNA. An immunoSEQ multiplex PCR amplified TCR beta CDR3 over 54 Vbeta and 13 Jbeta. MiXCR was run by TCRdb on the immunoSEQ multiplex PCR reads, yielding one entry per CDR3 protein. The sample holds some 160,000 distinct CDR3 sequences, 92% seen once.

The sequenced material came from CD4+ T cells from PBMCs. The receptor was derived from a human donor in good health. The chain employs TRBV9 and TRBJ1-1; 8 nucleotides agree with TRBD1. The CDR3 region has the DNA TGTGCCAGCAGCTCGGAGGGACAGGTCTTGGCTTTCTTT. It translates to CASSSEGQVLAFF.